The 31 T cell receptor beta chains reported below all come from one sample, sequenced in a study of CD4 and CD8 cells across lung adenocarcinoma regions. TCRdb analysed the PCR reads with MiXCR anew, one entry per CDR3 protein. Of roughly 5,200 distinct CDR3 sequences detected, about 50% appear once; the ten largest clones hold less than 20%. The material sequenced was CD4+ T cells from the margin of a lung tumor. Receptors were obtained from a male donor with lung adenocarcinoma. The CD4 and CD8 labels of this study may be unreliable.

The chain carries TRBV28 and TRBJ1-2, with D uncertain. Per germline, CDR1 MDHEN and CDR2 SYDVKM. Trimming took off 5 bases at V and 2 bases at J, with 15 bases between the two ends. CDR3 length equals 15 residues. The CDR3 DNA reads TGTGCCAGCAGTCCCTACGGTACGGGAAACTATGGCTACACCTTC. Translation gives CASSPYGTGNYGYTF.

The CDR3 bases are TGTGCCAGCAGTTACCCGGGTGGGTTGGCCAAAAACATTCAGTACTTC. It translates to CASSYPGGLAKNIQYF. This chain links TRBV27 with TRBJ2-4; D remains unclear. The CDR3 spans 16 residues. The germline gives CDR1 MNHEY, CDR2 SMNVEV (reference sequence). Trimming shortened V by 4 bases and J by 1 base, and 14 bases separated the two germline ends.

This clonotype has only one observation. The chain combines TRBV27 with TRBJ2-7; the D gene could be TRBD1 or TRBD2 (5 bases each). Germline assignment: CDR1 MNHEY and CDR2 SMNVEV (reference sequence). V lost 5 bases, J lost 4 bases, and 12 bases lay in between. The CDR3 spans 13 residues. The CDR3 loop reads CASSKWDPYEQYF. In DNA form, the CDR3 reads TGTGCCAGCAGTAAATGGGACCCTTACGAGCAGTACTTC.

In its sample, this clonotype ranks as medium-sized (0.01 to 0.1%). This sequence joins TRBV6-6 and TRBJ2-1; D may be TRBD2 (6 bases). The J call may be faulty, since TRBJ2-5 better matches the DNA end. CDR1 and CDR2 from the germline V gene are MNHNY and SVGAGI (reference sequence). The CDR3 length is 14 residues. As DNA, the CDR3 is TGTGCCAGCAGTAACCGGGACTCTTCAAAGACCCAGTACTTC. It codes for CASSNRDSSKTQYF.

Comments on this clonotype: One end of the junction is discordant with germline, which a read error may explain. The chain has TRBV10-3 and TRBJ2-3, with D possibly being TRBD1 or TRBD2 (5 bases each). The CDR3 length is 13 residues. The germline CDR1 and CDR2 sequences are ENHRY and SYGVKD. The CDR3 here is CALRAGTTDEQFF. The CDR3 bases are TGTGCCCTCAGGGCTGGGACCACAGATGAGCAGTTTTTT.

The chain employs TRBV5-1 and TRBJ2-1; possible D gene TRBD1, 6 bases. The DNA end is more similar to TRBJ2-7, so the J call may be wrong. CDR3 length equals 16 residues. CDR1 is SGHRS, CDR2 YFSETQ, per germline. CDR3 coding DNA: TGCGCCAGCAGCTTTGGGTTGGCACAGGGTTCCTACGAGCAGTACTTC. Translated, it gives CASSFGLAQGSYEQYF.

This clonotype has only a few counts. This sequence joins TRBV4-1 and TRBJ2-5; no firm D call. V shed 1 base and J shed 2 bases, with 11 bases lying between them. This CDR3 spans 15 amino acids. Looked up from germline, CDR1 is MGHRA and CDR2 is YSYEKL. CDR3 DNA sequence: TGCGCCAGCAGCCAAGGAGACATCCTACAAGAGACCCAGTACTTC. This sequence encodes CASSQGDILQETQYF.

The gene calls are TRBV7-2 and TRBJ2-1; 8 positions match TRBD2. Germline assignment: CDR1 SGHTA and CDR2 FQGNSA. The CDR3 extends over 14 amino acids. After removal of 4 bases from V and 3 bases from J, the junction contained 2 bases not matched to a gene. The CDR3: CASSSRGVYNEQFF. The CDR3 coding sequence is TGTGCCAGCAGCTCGCGGGGGGTCTACAATGAGCAGTTCTTC.

The chain uses TRBV7-2 and TRBJ2-1, with a weak D call TRBD1 (8 bases). The DNA matches TRBJ2-5 better at its end, which makes the J call doubtful. The CDR3 extends over 15 amino acids. Germline values: CDR1 SGHTA, CDR2 FQGNSA. CDR3 region: CASSQRTGRGETQYF. DNA for the CDR3: TGTGCCAGCAGCCAGCGGACAGGGAGGGGGGAGACCCAGTACTTC.

Comment on this clonotype: The junction and the germline gene differ at one end; a read error may be behind it. The V call is TRBV6-1, the J call TRBJ2-3; either TRBD1 or TRBD2 may supply D (6 bases each). The CDR3 is made up of 15 amino acids. Germline assignment: CDR1 MNHNS and CDR2 SASEGT. The DNA for the CDR3 is TGTGCCAGCAGCTCGGGGGCGTTGCCCACAGACACGCAGTATTTC. Amino acids: CASSSGALPTDTQYF.

This clonotype showed up just once. At one of its ends the junction is not consistent with the germline gene, which may arise from a read error. The V and J genes are TRBV6-1 and TRBJ2-3; TRBD2 aligns across 9 bases. The CDR3 length is 16 residues. Germline V gene lookup returns CDR1 MNHNS and CDR2 SASEGT. CDR3 sequence: CASSVQAGGVTDMQYF. CDR3 DNA sequence: TGTGCCAGCAGTGTCCAAGCGGGAGGCGTCACAGATATGCAGTATTTC.

Note on this clonotype: One junction end does not reproduce the germline sequence, and a read error may be involved. The genes are TRBV6-1 and TRBJ2-2; D assignment may be TRBD1 or TRBD2 (5 bases each). Germline assignment: CDR1 MNHNS and CDR2 SASEGT. The CDR3 has 15 amino acids. In nucleotides, the CDR3 is TGTGCCAGCAGTGTCCAGGCAAGGAGGACCGGGGCGCTGTATTTT. Encoded protein: CASSVQARRTGALYF.

A remark on this clonotype: The junction and the germline gene differ at one end; a read error may be behind it. The chain employs TRBV10-1 and TRBJ2-3, with 8 bases that match TRBD2. Germline CDR1 is WNHNN and CDR2 is SYGVQD (reference sequence). This CDR3 is 16 amino acids long. The CDR3: CASRGRGSGSQDTQYF. In DNA, the CDR3 is TGCGCCAGCAGGGGACGGGGGAGCGGGAGCCAAGATACGCAGTATTTC.

The chain has TRBV10-3 and TRBJ2-4, with D perhaps assigned TRBD1 or TRBD2 (6 bases each). Looked up from germline, CDR1 is ENHRY and CDR2 is SYGVKD. The CDR3 extends over 14 amino acids. CDR3 bases: TGTGCGGGGCTTGGGCCAGGGGCGGGAAAGATTCAGTACTTC. It encodes CAGLGPGAGKIQYF.

This chain connects TRBV25-1 to TRBJ2-3; maybe TRBD1 (5 bases). Between the trimmed V and J ends, which lost 5 bases and 12 bases, there was a span of 18 bases. The CDR3 totals 13 residues. Germline V gene sequence: CDR1 MGHDK, CDR2 SYGVNS. CDR3 coding DNA: TGTGCCAGCAGTAAAACAGGCACAGAGACCCAGTATTTT. Residues: CASSKTGTETQYF.

This sequence joins TRBV10-3 and TRBJ2-1; unclear D gene. The V end lost 2 bases, the J end lost 0 bases, and 8 bases lay between the germline ends. The CDR3 consists of 15 residues. Germline V lookup: CDR1 ENHRY, CDR2 SYGVKD. As DNA, the CDR3 is TGTGCCATCAGTGAGATCGAGAGCTCCTACAATGAGCAGTTCTTC. Its translation is CAISEIESSYNEQFF.

This clonotype was recorded a few times. The chain combines TRBV6-5 with TRBJ2-5; D is perhaps TRBD2 (6 bases). The V and J ends lost 4 bases and 4 bases respectively, with 19 bases between them. The CDR3 spans 16 residues. Looked up from germline, CDR1 is MNHEY and CDR2 is SVGAGI. CDR3 amino acids: CASSLMGGLGGETQYF. CDR3 nucleotide sequence: TGTGCCAGCAGTTTAATGGGAGGTCTTGGCGGAGAGACCCAGTACTTC.

This clonotype was counted between two and nine times. The rearrangement uses TRBV6-1 and TRBJ1-1; TRBD1 might be the D (6 bases). Germline V gives CDR1 MNHNS, CDR2 SASEGT. Between the trimmed V and J ends, which lost 6 bases and 4 bases, there was a span of 9 bases. CDR3 length equals 12 residues. The CDR3 here is CASRIRGTEAFF. In nucleotides, the CDR3 is TGTGCCAGCAGGATCAGGGGCACTGAAGCTTTCTTT.

The V call is TRBV15, the J call TRBJ2-3; 12 bases are shared with TRBD2. There are 20 residues in the CDR3. The germline V gene has CDR1 LNHNV and CDR2 YYDKDF (reference sequence). Losses at the gene ends were 0 bases for V and 2 bases for J; bases not matched to a gene: 12. CDR3 bases: TGTGCCACCAGCAGAGACCCCCCCCCACTAGCGGGAGGACCCACAGATACGCAGTATTTT. This codes for CATSRDPPPLAGGPTDTQYF.

The chain joins TRBV7-2 to TRBJ2-1; 8 nucleotides align to TRBD2. The CDR3 is made up of 14 amino acids. The germline V gene has CDR1 SGHTA and CDR2 FQGNSA. J lost 6 bases, V lost 1 base, and 2 bases had no gene match. As DNA, the CDR3 is TGTGCCAGCAGCTTAGAACTAGCGGTCAATGAGCAGTTCTTC. Translated, it gives CASSLELAVNEQFF.

This clonotype is medium-sized in the sample. Here the CDR3 DNA reads TGTGCCATCAGTGAGGGACAGGGGGCAGATACGCAGTATTTT. This encodes CAISEGQGADTQYF. This sequence joins TRBV10-3 and TRBJ2-3; TRBD1 matches 10 bases. V lost 2 bases to trimming and J lost 4 bases; unmatched junction nucleotides: 0. The CDR3 totals 14 residues. CDR1 is ENHRY and CDR2 is SYGVKD in the germline V gene.

This chain uses TRBV6-1 with TRBJ2-3, with D perhaps TRBD1 (6 bases). Germline V lookup: CDR1 MNHNS, CDR2 SASEGT. The CDR3 runs to 14 residues. The V end lost 6 bases, the J end lost 4 bases, and 14 bases lay between the germline ends. The CDR3 DNA reads as TGTGCCAGCAGAATGACAGGAGAGGCAGATACGCAGTATTTT. This translates into CASRMTGEADTQYF.

The genes are TRBV3-1 and TRBJ2-1; perhaps TRBD2 as D (6 bases). Germline assignment: CDR1 LGHDT and CDR2 YNNKEL (reference sequence). V shed 7 bases and J shed 0 bases, with 19 bases lying between them. The CDR3 consists of 17 residues. CDR3: CASTSSFSGRSYNEQFF. In DNA form, the CDR3 reads TGTGCCAGCACCTCTTCCTTTAGCGGTCGCTCCTACAATGAGCAGTTCTTC.

The chain recombines TRBV6-1 with TRBJ2-4; TRBD2 agrees at 7 bases. The CDR3 is made up of 19 amino acids. V dropped 2 bases and J dropped 10; count of bases not matched to a gene: 23. Germline CDR1 reads MNHNS; CDR2 reads SASEGT. CDR3 bases: TGTGCCAGCAGTGAATTCGGCGGGAGCGGGGTCCTTGCCCAAGAGATTCAGTACTTC. It specifies CASSEFGGSGVLAQEIQYF.

This chain uses TRBV27 with TRBJ2-5, with 11 bases lining up with TRBD1. The V gene end was trimmed by 7 bases and the J gene end by 11 bases; junction bases not matched to a gene: 12. This CDR3 has 14 amino acids. In germline, CDR1 is MNHEY, CDR2 SMNVEV (reference sequence). CDR3 protein: CASTGGTGGGAQYF. Written as DNA, the CDR3 is TGTGCCAGCACGGGGGGGACAGGGGGAGGGGCGCAGTACTTC.

V is TRBV4-1 and J is TRBJ2-3; no reliable D call. The V gene lost 1 base and the J gene lost 2 bases, with 4 bases spanning the gap. From germline, CDR1 is MGHRA and CDR2 YSYEKL. This CDR3 comprises 13 residues. The CDR3 DNA sequence: TGCGCCAGCAGCCAAGCGAACACAGATACGCAGTATTTT. As protein: CASSQANTDTQYF.

The chain recombines TRBV6-5 with TRBJ2-1, with 7 bases identical to TRBD2. CDR1 MNHEY and CDR2 SVGAGI come from the germline V gene. V shed 2 bases and J 3 bases; nucleotides not matched to a gene: 10. CDR3 size: 17 residues. The CDR3 DNA is TGTGCCAGCAGTTACGGATCTAGCGGACCCGACTACAATGAGCAGTTCTTC. It is translated as CASSYGSSGPDYNEQFF.

Sample share makes this clonotype medium-sized. The rearrangement joins TRBV6-1 to TRBJ2-5; weak D call: TRBD2 (6 bases). The CDR3 consists of 14 residues. Germline CDR1 MNHNS, CDR2 SASEGT. Between the trimmed V and J ends, which lost 6 bases and 7 bases, there was a span of 18 bases. In nucleotides, the CDR3 is TGTGCCAGCAGAGCTCCCGGGACTTTTGGGACCCAGTACTTC. Its protein product is CASRAPGTFGTQYF.

This clonotype is labeled medium-sized. This chain uses TRBV6-1 with TRBJ2-3; D is uncertain. Deletions cut 7 bases from V and 1 base from J, with 9 bases between. Germline V gene sequence: CDR1 MNHNS, CDR2 SASEGT. This CDR3 comprises 13 residues. The CDR3: CASIVTGTDTQYF. For the CDR3, the DNA is TGTGCCAGCATTGTTACAGGCACAGATACGCAGTATTTT.

This sequence joins TRBV6-5 and TRBJ2-5; 10 nucleotides align to TRBD2. The J call may not be correct, given that the DNA end is closer to TRBJ2-7. Germline V gene sequence: CDR1 MNHEY, CDR2 SVGAGI. The CDR3 extends over 15 amino acids. The CDR3 nucleotides read TGTGCCAGCAGTTTAACTAGCGGGAACTATTACGAGCAGTACTTC. This encodes CASSLTSGNYYEQYF.

This clonotype has just one count. One end of the junction varies from germline; a read error may be responsible. The V gene is TRBV25-1, the J gene TRBJ2-1; the D gene could be TRBD1 or TRBD2 (6 bases each). The CDR3 loop spans 16 amino acids. From germline, CDR1 is MGHDK and CDR2 SYGVNS. The CDR3 reads CASSEFKGGSTNAQYF. DNA of the CDR3: TGTGCCAGCAGTGAATTTAAGGGGGGCTCCACCAATGCGCAGTATTTC.